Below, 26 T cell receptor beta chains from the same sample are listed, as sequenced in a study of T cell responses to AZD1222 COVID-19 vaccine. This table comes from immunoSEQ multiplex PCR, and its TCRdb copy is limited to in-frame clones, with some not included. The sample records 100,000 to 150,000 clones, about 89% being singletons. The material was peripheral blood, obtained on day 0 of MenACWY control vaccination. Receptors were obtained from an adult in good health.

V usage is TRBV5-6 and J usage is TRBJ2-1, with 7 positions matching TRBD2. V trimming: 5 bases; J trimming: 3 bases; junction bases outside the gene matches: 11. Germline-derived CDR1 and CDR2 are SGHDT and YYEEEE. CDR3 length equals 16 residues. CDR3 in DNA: TGTGCCAGCAGTCGGTGGGGACGGGAGGTCTACAATGAGCAGTTCTTC. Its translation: CASSRWGREVYNEQFF.

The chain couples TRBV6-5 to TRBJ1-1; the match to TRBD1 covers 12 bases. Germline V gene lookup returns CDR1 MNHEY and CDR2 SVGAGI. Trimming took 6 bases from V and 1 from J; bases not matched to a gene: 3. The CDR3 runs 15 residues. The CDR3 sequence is CASRGQGAGNTEAFF. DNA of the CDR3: TGTGCCAGCAGGGGACAGGGGGCGGGGAACACTGAAGCTTTCTTT.

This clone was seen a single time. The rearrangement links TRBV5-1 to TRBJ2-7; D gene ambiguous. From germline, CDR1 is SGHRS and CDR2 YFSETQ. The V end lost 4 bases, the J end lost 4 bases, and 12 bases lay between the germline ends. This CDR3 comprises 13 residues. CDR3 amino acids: CASSQPPVYEQYF. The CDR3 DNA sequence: TGCGCCAGCAGCCAGCCCCCGGTTTACGAGCAGTACTTC.

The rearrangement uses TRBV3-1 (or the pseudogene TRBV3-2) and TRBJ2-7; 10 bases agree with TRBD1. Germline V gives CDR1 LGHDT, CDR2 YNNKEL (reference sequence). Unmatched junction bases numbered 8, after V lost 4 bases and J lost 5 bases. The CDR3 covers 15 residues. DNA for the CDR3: TGTGCCAGCAGCCTGGATATGGGACAGGGGAACGAGCAGTACTTC. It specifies CASSLDMGQGNEQYF.

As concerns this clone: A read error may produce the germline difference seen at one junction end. CDR3 bases: TGTGCCAGCAGATTAAAGGAGGAGGGGGTAGGGGAACTGTTTTTT. Its translation: CASRLKEEGVGELFF. The rearrangement uses TRBV7-3 and TRBJ1-4; maybe TRBD1 (6 bases). The V gene's germline CDR1 is SGHTA and CDR2 FQGTGA. This CDR3 is built from 15 residues.

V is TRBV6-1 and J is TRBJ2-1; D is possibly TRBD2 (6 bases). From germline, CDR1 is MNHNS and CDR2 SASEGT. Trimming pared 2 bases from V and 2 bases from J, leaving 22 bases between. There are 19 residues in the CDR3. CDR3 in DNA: TGTGCCAGCAGTGAAACTTGGGGAACTAGCTCGTCACCCTACAATGAGCAGTTCTTC. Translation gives CASSETWGTSSSPYNEQFF.

The CDR3 coding sequence is TGTGCCAGCAGTCAACTGACGGGCTCCTACGAGCAGTACTTC. It specifies CASSQLTGSYEQYF. V gene TRBV25-1 combines with J gene TRBJ2-7; D is ambiguous. The germline V gene has CDR1 MGHDK and CDR2 SYGVNS. CDR3 length: 14 amino acids. V lost 5 bases to trimming and J lost 0 bases, with 11 bases between them.

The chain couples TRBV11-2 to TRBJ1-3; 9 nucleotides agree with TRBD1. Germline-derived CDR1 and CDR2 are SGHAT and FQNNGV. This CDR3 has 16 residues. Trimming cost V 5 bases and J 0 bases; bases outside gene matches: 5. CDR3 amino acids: CASSQGTGNSGNTIYF. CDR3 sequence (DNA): TGTGCCAGCAGCCAAGGGACAGGGAACTCTGGAAACACCATATATTTT.

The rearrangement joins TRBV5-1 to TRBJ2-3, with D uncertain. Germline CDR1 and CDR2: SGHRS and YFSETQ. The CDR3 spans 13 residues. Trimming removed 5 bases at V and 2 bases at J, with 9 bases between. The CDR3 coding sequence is TGCGCCAGCAGGTGGGGAATCACAGATACGCAGTATTTT. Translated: CASRWGITDTQYF. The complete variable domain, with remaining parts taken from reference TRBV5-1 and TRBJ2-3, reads KAGVTQTPRYLIKTRGQQVTLSCSPISGHRSVSWYQQTPGQGLQFLFEYFSETQRNKGNFPGRFSGRQFSNSRSEMNVSTLELGDSALYLCASRWGITDTQYFGPGTRLTVL.

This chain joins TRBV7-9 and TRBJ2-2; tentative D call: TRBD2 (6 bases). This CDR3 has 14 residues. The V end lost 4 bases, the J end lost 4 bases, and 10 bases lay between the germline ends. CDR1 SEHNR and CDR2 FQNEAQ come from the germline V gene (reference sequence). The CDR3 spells CASSSRLGTGELFF. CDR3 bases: TGTGCCAGCAGCTCAAGACTAGGCACCGGGGAGCTGTTTTTT.

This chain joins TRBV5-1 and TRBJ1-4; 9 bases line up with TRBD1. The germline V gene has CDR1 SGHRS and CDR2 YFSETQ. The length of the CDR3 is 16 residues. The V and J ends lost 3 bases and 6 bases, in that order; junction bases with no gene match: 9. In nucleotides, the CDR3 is TGCGCCAGCAGCTCCACCGGGACAGGGATGTATGAAAAACTGTTTTTT. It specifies CASSSTGTGMYEKLFF. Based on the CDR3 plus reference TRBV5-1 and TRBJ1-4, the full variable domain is KAGVTQTPRYLIKTRGQQVTLSCSPISGHRSVSWYQQTPGQGLQFLFEYFSETQRNKGNFPGRFSGRQFSNSRSEMNVSTLELGDSALYLCASSSTGTGMYEKLFFGSGTQLSVL.

The CDR3 spells CASSGQKQETQYF. In nucleotides, the CDR3 is TGTGCCAGCAGTGGACAGAAACAAGAGACCCAGTACTTC. The chain carries TRBV2 and TRBJ2-5, with D possibly TRBD1 on 5 matching bases. Per germline, CDR1 SNHLY and CDR2 FYNNEI. The CDR3 runs 13 residues. V lost 4 bases, J lost 2 bases, and 8 bases lay in between.

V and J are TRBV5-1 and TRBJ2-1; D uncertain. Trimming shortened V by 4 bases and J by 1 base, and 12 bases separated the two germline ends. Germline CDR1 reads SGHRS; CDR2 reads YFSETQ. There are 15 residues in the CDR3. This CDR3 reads CASSPFPTSYNEQFF. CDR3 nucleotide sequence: TGCGCCAGCAGCCCCTTTCCGACATCCTACAATGAGCAGTTCTTC.

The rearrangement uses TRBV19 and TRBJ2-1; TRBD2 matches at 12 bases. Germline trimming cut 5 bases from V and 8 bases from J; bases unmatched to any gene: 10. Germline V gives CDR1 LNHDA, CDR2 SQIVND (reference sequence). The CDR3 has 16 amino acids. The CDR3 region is CASSRLAGGPRDEQFF. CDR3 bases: TGTGCCAGTAGTCGGCTAGCGGGAGGGCCCAGGGATGAGCAGTTCTTC.

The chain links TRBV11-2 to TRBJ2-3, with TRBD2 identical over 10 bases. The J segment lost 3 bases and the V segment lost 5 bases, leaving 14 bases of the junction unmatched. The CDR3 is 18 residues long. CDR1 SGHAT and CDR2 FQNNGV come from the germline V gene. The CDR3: CASSPLAGHRDGTDTQYF. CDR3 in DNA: TGTGCCAGCAGCCCACTAGCGGGACACAGAGACGGAACAGATACGCAGTATTTT.

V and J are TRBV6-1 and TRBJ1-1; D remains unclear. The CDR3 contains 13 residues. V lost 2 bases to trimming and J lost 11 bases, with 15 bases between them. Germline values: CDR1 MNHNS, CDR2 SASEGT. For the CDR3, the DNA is TGTGCCAGCAGTGAATATGATAGGAACTCGGCTTTCTTT. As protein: CASSEYDRNSAFF.

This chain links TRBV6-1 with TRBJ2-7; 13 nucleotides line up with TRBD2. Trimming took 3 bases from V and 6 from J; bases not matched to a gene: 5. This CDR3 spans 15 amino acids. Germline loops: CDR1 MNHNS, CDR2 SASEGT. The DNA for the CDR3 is TGTGCCAGCAGTGACGGACTAGCGGGAGTAGGCGAGCAGTACTTC. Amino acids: CASSDGLAGVGEQYF.

CDR3 in DNA: TGCAGTGCTAGCGATAGCTACGAGCAGTACTTC. This gives the protein CSASDSYEQYF. The chain carries TRBV20-1 and TRBJ2-7; D unclear. The CDR3 consists of 11 residues. CDR1 and CDR2 from the germline V gene are DFQATT and SNEGSKA (reference sequence). V was pared by 3 bases and J by 3 bases, with 6 bases between.

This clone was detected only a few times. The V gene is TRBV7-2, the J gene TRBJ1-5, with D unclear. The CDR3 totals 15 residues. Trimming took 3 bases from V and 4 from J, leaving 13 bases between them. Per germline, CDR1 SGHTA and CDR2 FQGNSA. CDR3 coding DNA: TGTGCCAGCAGCTTCTCATTCGGGAGTAATCAGCCCCAGCATTTT. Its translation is CASSFSFGSNQPQHF.

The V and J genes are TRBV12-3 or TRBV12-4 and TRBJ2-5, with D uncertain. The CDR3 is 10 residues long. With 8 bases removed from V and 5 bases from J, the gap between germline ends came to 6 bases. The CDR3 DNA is TGTGCCAGCGGCTTTGAGACCCAGTACTTC. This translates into CASGFETQYF.

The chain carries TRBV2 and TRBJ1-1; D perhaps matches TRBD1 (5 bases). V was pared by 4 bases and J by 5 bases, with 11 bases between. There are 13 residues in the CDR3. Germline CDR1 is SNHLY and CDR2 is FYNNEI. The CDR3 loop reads CASSGGIGTEAFF. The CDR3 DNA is TGTGCCAGCAGTGGGGGGATTGGGACTGAAGCTTTCTTT.

The DNA for the CDR3 is TGTGCCAGCAGAGGGGTGGTGGCCACAGATACGCAGTATTTT. Translating gives CASRGVVATDTQYF. V is TRBV28 and J is TRBJ2-3; a possible D gene is TRBD1 (5 bases). Germline lookup yields CDR1 MDHEN and CDR2 SYDVKM. V dropped 6 bases and J dropped 2 bases, with 12 bases sitting between them. This CDR3 has 14 residues.

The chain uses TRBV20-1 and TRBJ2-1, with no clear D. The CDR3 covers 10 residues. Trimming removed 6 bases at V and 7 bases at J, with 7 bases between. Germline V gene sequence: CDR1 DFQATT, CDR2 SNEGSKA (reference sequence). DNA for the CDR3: TGCAGTGCCCCTCAGAATGAGCAGTTCTTC. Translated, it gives CSAPQNEQFF.

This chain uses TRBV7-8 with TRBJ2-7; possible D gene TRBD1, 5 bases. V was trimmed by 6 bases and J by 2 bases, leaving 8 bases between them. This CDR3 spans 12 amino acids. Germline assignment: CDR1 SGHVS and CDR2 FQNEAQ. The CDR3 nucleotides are TGTGCCAGCAGTGGGGCCCCCTACGAGCAGTACTTC. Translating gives CASSGAPYEQYF. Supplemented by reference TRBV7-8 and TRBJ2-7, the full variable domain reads GAGVSQSPRYKVAKRGQDVALRCDPISGHVSLFWYQQALGQGPEFLTYFQNEAQLDKSGLPSDRFFAERPEGSVSTLKIQRTQQEDSAVYLCASSGAPYEQYFGPGTRLTVT.

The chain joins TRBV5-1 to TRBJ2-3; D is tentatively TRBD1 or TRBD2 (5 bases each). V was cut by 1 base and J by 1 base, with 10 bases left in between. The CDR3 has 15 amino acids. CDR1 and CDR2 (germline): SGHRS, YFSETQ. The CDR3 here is CASSLRGLGTDTQYF. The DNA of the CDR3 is TGCGCCAGCAGCTTGCGGGGCTTGGGCACAGATACGCAGTATTTT.

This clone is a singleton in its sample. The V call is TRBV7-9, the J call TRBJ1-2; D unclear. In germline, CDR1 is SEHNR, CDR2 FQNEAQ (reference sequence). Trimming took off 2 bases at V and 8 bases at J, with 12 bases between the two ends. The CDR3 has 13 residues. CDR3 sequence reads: CASSLILPEGYTF. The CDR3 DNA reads TGTGCCAGCAGCTTAATCCTCCCTGAGGGCTACACCTTC. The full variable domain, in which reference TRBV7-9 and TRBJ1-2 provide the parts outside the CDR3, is DTGVSQNPRHKITKRGQNVTFRCDPISEHNRLYWYRQTLGQGPEFLTYFQNEAQLEKSRLLSDRFSAERPKGSFSTLEIQRTEQGDSAMYLCASSLILPEGYTFGSGTRLTVV.